One sample yielded the 2 T cell receptor beta chains listed below, sequenced in a study of Tregs in tolerant kidney transplant recipients. The table came from immunoSEQ multiplex PCR; TCRdb's copy has only in-frame clones and leaves some out. The table lists roughly 49,000 clones, about 90% of them singletons, with about 0.63% in the top ten. Sequenced input: Tregs from blood. These receptors came from a human donor in good health.

V is TRBV29-1 and J is TRBJ1-5; D is uncertain. Trimming stripped 3 bases from V and 4 bases from J, with 10 bases between. Germline assignment: CDR1 SQVTM and CDR2 ANQGSEA. This CDR3 has 13 amino acids. The CDR3 region has the DNA TGCAGCGTTGATGAAGGGAAAAATCAGCCCCAGCATTTT. It is translated as CSVDEGKNQPQHF.

This clone turned up a few times. The rearrangement joins TRBV5-1 to TRBJ2-1; possible D gene TRBD2, 5 bases. CDR1 and CDR2 (germline): SGHRS, YFSETQ. The CDR3 has 12 amino acids. V was clipped by 1 base and J by 9 bases, with 8 bases between them. CDR3 nucleotide sequence: TGCGCCAGCAGCTTGACTAGTGTTGAGCAGTTCTTC. It encodes CASSLTSVEQFF.